The TCR beta chain described here comes from a study of blood T cell repertoires in COVID-19. Study-level information: Sample material is recorded as cDNA or gDNA derived from T cells, B-cell-depleted T cells, or PBMCs.

Germline V gene lookup returns CDR1 SGHNT and CDR2 YENEEA. The CDR3 covers 15 residues. J was trimmed by 0 bases and V by 3 bases; bases with no gene match: 0. In the source study's methods: From reference gene primer amplification, estimates of nucleated cell counts were derived. Data came from immunoSEQ multiplex PCR; TCRdb stores just in-frame clones and leaves some out. V and J calls and clone size are those listed in that table; D and trimming were worked out from the DNA. The table includes just over 95,000 clones, approximately 82% detected once. The TCR comes from a man in his sixties with acute or convalescent COVID-19. This chain joins TRBV11-3 and TRBJ2-1; 9 bases map to TRBD2. Sequenced: peripheral blood. The CDR3 loop is CASSFSGSSYNEQFF. The CDR3 DNA sequence: TGTGCCAGCAGCTTTAGCGGGAGCTCCTACAATGAGCAGTTCTTC.